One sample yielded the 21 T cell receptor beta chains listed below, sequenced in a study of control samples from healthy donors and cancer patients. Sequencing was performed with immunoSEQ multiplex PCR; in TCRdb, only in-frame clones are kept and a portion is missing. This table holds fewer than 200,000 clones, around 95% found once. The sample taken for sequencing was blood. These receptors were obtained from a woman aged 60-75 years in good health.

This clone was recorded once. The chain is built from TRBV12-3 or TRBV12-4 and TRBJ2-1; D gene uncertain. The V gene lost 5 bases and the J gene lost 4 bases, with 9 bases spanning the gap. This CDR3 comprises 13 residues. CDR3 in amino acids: CASSLEAYNEQFF. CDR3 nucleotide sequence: TGTGCCAGCAGTCTTGAGGCGTACAATGAGCAGTTCTTC.

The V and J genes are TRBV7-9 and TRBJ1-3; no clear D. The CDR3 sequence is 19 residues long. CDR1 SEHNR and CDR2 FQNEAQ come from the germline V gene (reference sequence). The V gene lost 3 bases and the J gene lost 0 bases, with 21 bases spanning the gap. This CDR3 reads CASSFYGVPDLSSGNTIYF. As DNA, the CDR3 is TGTGCCAGCAGCTTCTATGGTGTGCCAGACTTAAGCTCTGGAAACACCATATATTTT.

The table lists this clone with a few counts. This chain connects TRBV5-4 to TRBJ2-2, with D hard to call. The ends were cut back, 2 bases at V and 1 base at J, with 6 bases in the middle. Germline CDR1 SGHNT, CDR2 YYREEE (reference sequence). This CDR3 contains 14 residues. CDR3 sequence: CASSFGRNTGELFF. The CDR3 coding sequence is TGTGCCAGCAGCTTTGGACGGAACACCGGGGAGCTGTTTTTT. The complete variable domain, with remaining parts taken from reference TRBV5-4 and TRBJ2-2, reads ETGVTQSPTHLIKTRGQQVTLRCSSQSGHNTVSWYQQALGQGPQFIFQYYREEENGRGNFPPRFSGLQFPNYSSELNVNALELDDSALYLCASSFGRNTGELFFGEGSRLTVL.

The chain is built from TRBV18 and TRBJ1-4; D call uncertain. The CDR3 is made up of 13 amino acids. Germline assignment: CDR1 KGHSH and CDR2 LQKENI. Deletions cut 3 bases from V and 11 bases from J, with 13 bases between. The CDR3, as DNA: TGTGCCAGCTCACCCAGAGATCTTGATAAACTGTTTTTT. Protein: CASSPRDLDKLFF.

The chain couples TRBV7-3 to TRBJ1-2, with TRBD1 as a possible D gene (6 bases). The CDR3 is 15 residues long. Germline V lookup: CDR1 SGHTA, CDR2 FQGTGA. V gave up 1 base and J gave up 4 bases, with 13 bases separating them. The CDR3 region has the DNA TGTGCCAGCAGCTTAATAGGGGGGCCACCCTATGGCTACACCTTC. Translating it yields CASSLIGGPPYGYTF. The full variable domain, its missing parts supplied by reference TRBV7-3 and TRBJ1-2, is GAGVSQTPSNKVTEKGKYVELRCDPISGHTALYWYRQSLGQGPEFLIYFQGTGAADDSGLPNDRFFAVRPEGSVSTLKIQRTERGDSAVYLCASSLIGGPPYGYTFGSGTRLTVV.

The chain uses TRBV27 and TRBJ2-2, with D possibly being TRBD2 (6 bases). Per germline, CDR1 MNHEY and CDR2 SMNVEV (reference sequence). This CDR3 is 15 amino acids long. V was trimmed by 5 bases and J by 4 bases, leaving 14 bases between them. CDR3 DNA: TGTGCCAGCAGTCCTAGACTAGTCGGCACCGGGGAGCTGTTTTTT. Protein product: CASSPRLVGTGELFF.

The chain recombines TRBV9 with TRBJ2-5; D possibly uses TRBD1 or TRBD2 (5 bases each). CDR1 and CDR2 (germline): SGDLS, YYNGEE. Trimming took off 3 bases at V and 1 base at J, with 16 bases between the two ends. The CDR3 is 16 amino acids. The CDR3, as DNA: TGTGCCAGCAGCGAAGGTGGGGGAGAGGGCCAAGAGACCCAGTACTTC. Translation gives CASSEGGGEGQETQYF. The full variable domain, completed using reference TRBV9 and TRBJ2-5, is DSGVTQTPKHLITATGQRVTLRCSPRSGDLSVYWYQQSLDQGLQFLIQYYNGEERAKGNILERFSAQQFPDLHSELNLSSLELGDSALYFCASSEGGGEGQETQYFGPGTRLLVL.

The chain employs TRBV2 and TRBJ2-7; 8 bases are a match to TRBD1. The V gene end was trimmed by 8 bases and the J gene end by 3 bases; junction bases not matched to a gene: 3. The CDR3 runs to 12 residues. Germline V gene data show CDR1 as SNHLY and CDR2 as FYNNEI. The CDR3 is CASGGQDYEQYF. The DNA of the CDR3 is TGTGCCAGCGGGGGACAGGACTACGAGCAGTACTTC.

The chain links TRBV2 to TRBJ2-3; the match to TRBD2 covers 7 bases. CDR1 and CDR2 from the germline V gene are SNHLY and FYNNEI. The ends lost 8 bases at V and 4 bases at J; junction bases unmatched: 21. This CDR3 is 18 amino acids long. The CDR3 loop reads CASYMAFGGEGFADTQYF. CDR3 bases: TGTGCCAGCTATATGGCTTTTGGCGGGGAGGGTTTTGCAGATACGCAGTATTTT.

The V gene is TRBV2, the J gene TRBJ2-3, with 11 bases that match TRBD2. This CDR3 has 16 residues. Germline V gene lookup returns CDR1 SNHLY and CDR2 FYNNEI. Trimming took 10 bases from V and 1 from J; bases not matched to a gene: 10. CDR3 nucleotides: TGTGCCATCATAACTAGCGGGGGTGCCCGCACAGATACGCAGTATTTT. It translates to CAIITSGGARTDTQYF. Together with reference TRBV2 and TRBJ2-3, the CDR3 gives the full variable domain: EPEVTQTPSHQVTQMGQEVILRCVPISNHLYFYWYRQILGQKVEFLVSFYNNEISEKSEIFDDQFSVERPDGSNFTLKIRSTKLEDSAMYFCAIITSGGARTDTQYFGPGTRLTVL.

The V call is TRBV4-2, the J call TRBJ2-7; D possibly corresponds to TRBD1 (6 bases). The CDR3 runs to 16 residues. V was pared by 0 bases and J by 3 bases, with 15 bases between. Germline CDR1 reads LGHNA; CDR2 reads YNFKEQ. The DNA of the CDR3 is TGTGCCAGCAGCCAAGAAATTTCAGGGGACCTCTACGAGCAGTACTTC. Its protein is CASSQEISGDLYEQYF.

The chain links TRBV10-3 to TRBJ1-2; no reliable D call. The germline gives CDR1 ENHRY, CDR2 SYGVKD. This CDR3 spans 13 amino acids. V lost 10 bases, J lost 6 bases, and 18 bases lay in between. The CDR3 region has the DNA TGTGCCACCGCTCTCCAAGTTTCGGATGGCTACACCTTC. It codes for CATALQVSDGYTF.

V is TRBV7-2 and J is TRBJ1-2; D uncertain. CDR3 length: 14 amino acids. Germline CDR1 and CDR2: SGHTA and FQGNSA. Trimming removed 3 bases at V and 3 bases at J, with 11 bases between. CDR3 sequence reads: CASSFMSTDYGYTF. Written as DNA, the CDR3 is TGTGCCAGCAGCTTCATGTCAACCGACTATGGCTACACCTTC.

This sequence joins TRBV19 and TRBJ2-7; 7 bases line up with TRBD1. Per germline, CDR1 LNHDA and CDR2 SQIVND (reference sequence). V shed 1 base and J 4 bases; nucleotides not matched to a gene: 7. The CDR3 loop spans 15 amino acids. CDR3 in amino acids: CASSIVPGQSYEQYF. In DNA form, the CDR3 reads TGTGCCAGTAGTATAGTTCCGGGACAGTCGTACGAGCAGTACTTC.

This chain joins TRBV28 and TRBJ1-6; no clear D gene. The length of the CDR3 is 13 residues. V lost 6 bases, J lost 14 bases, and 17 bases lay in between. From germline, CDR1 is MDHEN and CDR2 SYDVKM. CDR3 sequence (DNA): TGTGCCAGCAGGGTCGGCGTAGAGTCAGCCCTCCACTTT. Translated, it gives CASRVGVESALHF.

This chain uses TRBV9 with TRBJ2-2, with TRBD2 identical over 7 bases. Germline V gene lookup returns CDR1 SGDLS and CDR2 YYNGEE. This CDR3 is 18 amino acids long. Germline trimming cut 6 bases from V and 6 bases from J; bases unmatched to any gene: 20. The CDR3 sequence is CASTGTRGTKIGAGELFF. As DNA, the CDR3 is TGTGCCAGCACCGGCACGCGGGGGACTAAAATCGGCGCCGGGGAGCTGTTTTTT.

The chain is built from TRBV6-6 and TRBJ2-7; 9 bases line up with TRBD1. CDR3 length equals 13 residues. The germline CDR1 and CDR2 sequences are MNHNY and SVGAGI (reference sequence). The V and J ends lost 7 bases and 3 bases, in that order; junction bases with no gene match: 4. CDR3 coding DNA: TGTGCCAGCACCAGGACAGGGGACTACGAGCAGTACTTC. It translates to CASTRTGDYEQYF.

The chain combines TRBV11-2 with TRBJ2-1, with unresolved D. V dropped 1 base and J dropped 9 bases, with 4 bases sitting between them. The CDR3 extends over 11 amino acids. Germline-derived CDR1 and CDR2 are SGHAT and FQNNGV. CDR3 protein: CASSLASEQFF. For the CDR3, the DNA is TGTGCCAGCAGCTTAGCGAGTGAGCAGTTCTTC.

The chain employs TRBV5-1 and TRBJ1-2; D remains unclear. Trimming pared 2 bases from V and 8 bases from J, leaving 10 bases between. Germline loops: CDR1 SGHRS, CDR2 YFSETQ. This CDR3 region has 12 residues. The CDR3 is CASSFDLYGYTF. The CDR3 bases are TGCGCCAGCAGCTTTGATCTATACGGCTACACCTTC.

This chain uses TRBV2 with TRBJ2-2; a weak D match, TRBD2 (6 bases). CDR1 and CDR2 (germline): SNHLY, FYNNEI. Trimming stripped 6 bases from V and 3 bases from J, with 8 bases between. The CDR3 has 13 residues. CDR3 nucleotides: TGTGCCAGCAGGGGACTTTACACCGGGGAGCTGTTTTTT. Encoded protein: CASRGLYTGELFF.

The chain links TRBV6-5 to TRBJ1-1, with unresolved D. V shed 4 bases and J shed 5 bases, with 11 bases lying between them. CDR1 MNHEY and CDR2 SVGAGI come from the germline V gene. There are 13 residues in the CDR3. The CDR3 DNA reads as TGTGCCAGCAGTTCCAATCTTTGGACTGAAGCTTTCTTT. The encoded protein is CASSSNLWTEAFF.